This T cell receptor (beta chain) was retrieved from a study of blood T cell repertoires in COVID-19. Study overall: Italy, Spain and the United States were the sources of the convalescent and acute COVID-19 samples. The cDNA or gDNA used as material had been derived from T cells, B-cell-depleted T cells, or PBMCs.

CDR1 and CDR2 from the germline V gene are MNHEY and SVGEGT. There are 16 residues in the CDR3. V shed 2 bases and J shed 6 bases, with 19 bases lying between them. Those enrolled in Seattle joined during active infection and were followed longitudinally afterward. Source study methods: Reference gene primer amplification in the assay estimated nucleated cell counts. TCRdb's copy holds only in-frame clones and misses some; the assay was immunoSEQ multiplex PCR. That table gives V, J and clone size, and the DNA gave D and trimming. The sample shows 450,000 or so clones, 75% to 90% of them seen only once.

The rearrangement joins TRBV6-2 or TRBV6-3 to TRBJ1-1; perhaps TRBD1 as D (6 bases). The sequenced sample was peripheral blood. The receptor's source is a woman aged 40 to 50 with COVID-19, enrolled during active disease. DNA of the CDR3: TGTGCCAGCAGTTACCAGGGAAACAGGGTGGCCGCTGAAGCTTTCTTT. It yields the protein CASSYQGNRVAAEAFF.